This T cell receptor beta chain derives from a study of T cells in Graves' hyperthyroidism and ophthalmopathy. RNA transcripts gave rise to amplified TCR beta CDR3 regions. The primer set for the first-round RT-PCR of the TCR CDR3 was HTBI. TCRdb recomputed calls from the multiplex PCR reads with MiXCR, one row per CDR3 protein. The sample consists of 600,000 or so distinct CDR3 sequences, 46% of them appearing once. Uncontrolled infection, other autoimmune disease, pregnancy or lactation barred patients from enrollment. Study-wide findings and caveats: In validation, the model predicted ophthalmopathy. These predictions came a median about 6.5 months before onset.

Notes on this clonotype: Antigen unknown.

This CDR3 has 9 amino acids. V lost 3 bases and J lost 16, with 7 bases in between. CDR1 and CDR2 from the germline V gene are SGHRS and YFSETQ. This TCR came from a young woman with Graves' hyperthyroidism. This chain uses TRBV5-1 with TRBJ2-2; D is possibly TRBD1 (6 bases). The sample consisted of peripheral blood or thyroid tissue (not recorded which). The CDR3 sequence is CASSSGQFF. The DNA for the CDR3 is TGCGCCAGCAGCTCGGGACAGTTTTTT.